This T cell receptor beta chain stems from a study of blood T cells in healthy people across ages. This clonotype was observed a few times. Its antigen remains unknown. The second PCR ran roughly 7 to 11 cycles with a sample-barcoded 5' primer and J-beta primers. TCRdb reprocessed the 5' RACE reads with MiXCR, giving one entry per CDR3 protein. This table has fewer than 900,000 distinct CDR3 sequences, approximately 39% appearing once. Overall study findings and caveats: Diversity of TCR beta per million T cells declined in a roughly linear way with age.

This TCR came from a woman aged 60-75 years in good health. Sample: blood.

The CDR3 DNA follows: TGTGCCAGCAGTTCTAAATACGAGCAGTACTTC. Amino acid sequence: CASSSKYEQYF. The chain has TRBV28 and TRBJ2-7, with D unclear. CDR1 and CDR2 from the germline V gene are MDHEN and SYDVKM. The ends were cut back, 4 bases at V and 4 bases at J, with 5 bases in the middle. The CDR3 sequence is 11 residues long.